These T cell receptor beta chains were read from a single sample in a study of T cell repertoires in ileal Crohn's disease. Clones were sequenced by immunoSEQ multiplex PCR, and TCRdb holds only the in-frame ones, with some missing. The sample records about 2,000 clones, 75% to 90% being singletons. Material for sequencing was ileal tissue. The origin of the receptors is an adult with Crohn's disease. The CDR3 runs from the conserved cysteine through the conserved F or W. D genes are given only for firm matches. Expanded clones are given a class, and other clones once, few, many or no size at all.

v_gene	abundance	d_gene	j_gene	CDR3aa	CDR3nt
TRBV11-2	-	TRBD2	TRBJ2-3	CASSLGLSGRTDTQYF	TGTGCCAGCAGCTTAGGTCTTAGCGGGCGCACAGATACGCAGTATTTT
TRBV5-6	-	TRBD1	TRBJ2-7	CASRLTGTYEQYF	TGTGCCAGCAGATTGACAGGGACCTACGAGCAGTACTTC
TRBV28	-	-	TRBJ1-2	CASSSRTVYGYTF	TGTGCCAGCAGTTCGAGGACAGTCTATGGCTACACCTTC
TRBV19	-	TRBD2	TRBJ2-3	CASSSPSGGPLTDTQYF	TGTGCCAGCAGTAGCCCTAGCGGGGGCCCATTAACAGATACGCAGTATTTT
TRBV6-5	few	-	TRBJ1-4	CASALRGGVREKLFF	TGTGCCAGCGCTCTTAGGGGGGGGGTACGTGAAAAACTGTTTTTT
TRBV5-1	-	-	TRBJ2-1	CASSGPGGRGYNEQFF	TGCGCCAGCAGCGGACCCGGGGGCCGAGGATACAATGAGCAGTTCTTC
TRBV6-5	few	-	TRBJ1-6	CASRAGQNSPLHF	TGTGCCAGCAGAGCTGGCCAAAATTCACCCCTCCACTTT
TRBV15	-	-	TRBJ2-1	CATSRVASNNEQFF	TGTGCCACCAGCAGAGTAGCGTCCAACAATGAGCAGTTCTTC
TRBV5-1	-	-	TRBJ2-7	CASSLAGLREQYF	TGCGCCAGCAGCTTGGCGGGTTTACGCGAGCAGTACTTC
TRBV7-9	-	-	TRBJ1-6	CASSSPAGLGSPLHF	TGTGCCAGCAGCTCGCCTGCGGGGCTTGGATCACCCCTCCACTTT
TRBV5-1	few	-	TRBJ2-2	CASRAGTATGELFF	TGCGCCAGCCGAGCAGGGACGGCGACCGGGGAGCTGTTTTTT
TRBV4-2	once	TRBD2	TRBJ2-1	CASSQVAGEPKQFF	TGTGCCAGCAGCCAAGTTGCGGGGGAACCCAAGCAGTTCTTC
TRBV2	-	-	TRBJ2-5	CASVPGDVGTQYF	TGTGCCAGCGTCCCAGGGGATGTAGGGACCCAGTACTTC
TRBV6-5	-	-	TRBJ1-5	CASRPTRDQPQHF	TGTGCCAGCAGGCCGACCCGGGATCAGCCCCAGCATTTT
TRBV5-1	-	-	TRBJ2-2	CASSLAGTPNTGELFF	TGCGCCAGCAGCTTGGCCGGGACACCGAACACCGGGGAGCTGTTTTTT
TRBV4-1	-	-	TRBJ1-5	CASSQGAEGSNQPQHF	TGCGCCAGCAGCCAAGGGGCAGAGGGGAGTAATCAGCCCCAGCATTTT
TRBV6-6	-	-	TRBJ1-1	CASRRQGWTEAFF	TGTGCCAGCAGGAGGCAGGGATGGACTGAAGCTTTCTTT
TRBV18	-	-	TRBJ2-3	CASSPGSVRETQYF	TGTGCCAGCTCACCAGGCTCCGTCCGGGAAACGCAGTATTTT
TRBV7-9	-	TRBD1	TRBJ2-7	CASSPGQGRDEQYF	TGTGCCAGCAGCCCCGGACAGGGACGGGACGAGCAGTACTTC
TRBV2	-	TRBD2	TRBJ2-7	CASSEAGAGDHYEQYF	TGTGCCAGCAGTGAAGCCGGGGCGGGGGATCACTACGAGCAGTACTTC
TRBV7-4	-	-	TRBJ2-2	CASSRPKGDTGELFF	TGTGCCAGCAGCCGCCCTAAGGGGGACACCGGGGAGCTGTTTTTT
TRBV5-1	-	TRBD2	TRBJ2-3	CASKLAGKSTDTQYF	TGCGCCAGCAAACTAGCGGGGAAAAGCACAGATACGCAGTATTTT
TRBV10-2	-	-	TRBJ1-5	CASSEAGSNQPQHF	TGCGCCAGCAGTGAGGCCGGGAGCAATCAGCCCCAGCATTTT
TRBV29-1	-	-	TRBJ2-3	CSVGGGGADTQYF	TGCAGCGTTGGAGGGGGCGGGGCAGATACGCAGTATTTT
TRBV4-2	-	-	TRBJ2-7	CASSQERWTREQYF	TGTGCCAGCAGCCAAGAAAGATGGACGCGGGAGCAGTACTTC
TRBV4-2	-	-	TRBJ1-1	CASSPGPGIEAFF	TGTGCCAGCAGCCCGGGGCCAGGGATCGAGGCTTTCTTT
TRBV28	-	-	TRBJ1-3	CASSPGSRRNTIYF	TGTGCCAGCAGTCCGGGATCCAGGCGGAACACCATATATTTT
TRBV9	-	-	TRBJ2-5	CASSVVGREETQYF	TGTGCCAGCAGCGTAGTGGGAAGGGAAGAGACCCAGTACTTC
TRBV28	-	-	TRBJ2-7	CASSYTGAGSF	TGTGCCAGCAGTTACACAGGGGCGGGGTCCTTC
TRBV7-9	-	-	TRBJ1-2	CASSLGTFGGYTF	TGTGCCAGCAGCTTAGGTACGTTCGGCGGCTACACCTTC
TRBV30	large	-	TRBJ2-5	CASNPQGRETQYF	TGTGCCTCCAACCCCCAGGGAAGAGAGACCCAGTACTTC
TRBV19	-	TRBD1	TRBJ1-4	CASSVQNRGHSEKLFF	TGTGCCAGTAGTGTCCAGAACAGGGGGCATAGTGAAAAACTGTTTTTT
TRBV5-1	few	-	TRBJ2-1	CASQGSGAHNNEQFF	TGCGCCAGTCAGGGCTCTGGCGCTCATAACAATGAGCAGTTCTTC
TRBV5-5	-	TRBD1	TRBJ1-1	CASSWVTGGAEAFF	TGTGCCAGCAGCTGGGTGACAGGGGGGGCTGAAGCTTTCTTT
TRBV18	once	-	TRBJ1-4	CASSPPDSPTNEKLFF	TGTGCCAGCTCACCACCCGACAGCCCAACTAATGAAAAACTGTTTTTT
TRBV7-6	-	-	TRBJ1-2	CASSNLKSRKTYGYTF	TGTGCCAGCAGCAATTTGAAATCTCGAAAGACCTATGGCTACACCTTC
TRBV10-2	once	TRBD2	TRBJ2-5	CASRPPSLAGGQETQYF	TGCGCCAGCAGACCACCCTCTCTAGCGGGGGGACAAGAGACCCAGTACTTC
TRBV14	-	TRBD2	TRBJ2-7	CASSMGLAGASKQYF	TGTGCCAGCAGTATGGGACTAGCGGGCGCGTCCAAGCAGTACTTC
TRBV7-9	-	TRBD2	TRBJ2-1	CASSSPTVAGGQFF	TGTGCCAGCAGCTCCCCTACCGTAGCGGGGGGTCAGTTCTTC
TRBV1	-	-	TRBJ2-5	CTSSLVLAGGALQETQYF	TGCACCAGCAGCCTAGTACTAGCGGGGGGAGCCCTACAAGAGACCCAGTACTTC
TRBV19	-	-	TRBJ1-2	CASSARRGEDYGYTF	TGTGCCAGTAGTGCCCGCAGGGGCGAGGACTATGGCTACACCTTC
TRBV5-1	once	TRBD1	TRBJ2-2	CASRQGTATGELFF	TGCGCCAGCAGACAGGGGACAGCCACCGGGGAGCTGTTTTTT
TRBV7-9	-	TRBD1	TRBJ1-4	CASSRDRVDEKLFF	TGTGCCAGCAGCCGGGACAGGGTTGATGAAAAACTGTTTTTT
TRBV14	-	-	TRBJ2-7	CASSLGAEQYF	TGTGCCAGCAGCCTAGGGGCCGAGCAGTACTTC
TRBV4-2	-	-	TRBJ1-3	CASSQEQVSGNTIYF	TGTGCCAGCAGCCAAGAACAGGTCTCTGGAAACACCATATATTTT